Following are 28 T cell receptor beta chains from one sample sequenced in a study of regulatory T cells in long-lasting Graves disease. The time point is: newly diagnosed GD, antithyroid drugs for less than 3 months. Making the TCR library involved RNA that had been extracted from PBMCs. Researchers made TCR beta libraries by using iRepertoire HTBI primers and running Arm-PCR on CDR3 regions. TCRdb re-analysed the multiplex PCR reads in MiXCR, keeping a single row per CDR3 protein. The profile covers 500,000 to 700,000 distinct CDR3 sequences, with about 16% appearing a single time and around 18% taken by the ten largest. These data also formed part of another study, on T cells in Graves' hyperthyroidism and ophthalmopathy.

The sample here was peripheral blood mononuclear cells (PBMCs), taken at new diagnosis, from a patient treated with antithyroid drugs. These receptors were collected from a young woman with Graves disease.

The rearrangement links TRBV5-8 to TRBJ2-3; TRBD2 matches 9 bases. The CDR3 loop spans 16 amino acids. Germline V gene data show CDR1 as SGHTS and CDR2 as YDEGEE. Trimming removed 0 bases from V and 1 base from J; junction bases left unmatched: 3. DNA for the CDR3: TGTGCCAGCAGCTTGGTCCGGACTAGCGGCACAGATACGCAGTATTTT. Its translation is CASSLVRTSGTDTQYF.

This clonotype was seen many times. This chain joins TRBV6-1 and TRBJ1-2; D remains ambiguous. There are 12 residues in the CDR3. Trimming removed 4 bases from V and 8 bases from J, with 11 bases in between. The germline V gene encodes CDR1 MNHNS and CDR2 SASEGT. The CDR3 nucleotides are TGTGCCAGCAGTGGGCAAGACAAGGGCTACACCTTC. This gives the protein CASSGQDKGYTF.

This clonotype occurred a few times. The rearrangement joins TRBV6-1 to TRBJ1-2; 10 positions match TRBD1. The CDR3 runs 14 residues. In germline, CDR1 is MNHNS, CDR2 SASEGT. Losses at the gene ends were 6 bases for V and 4 bases for J; bases not matched to a gene: 5. The CDR3 sequence is CASSLTGGAYGYTF. The DNA of the CDR3 is TGTGCCAGCAGCCTGACAGGGGGCGCCTATGGCTACACCTTC.

There are a few counts of this clonotype. The chain has TRBV19 and TRBJ1-5, with 10 nucleotides matching TRBD1. Germline CDR1 LNHDA, CDR2 SQIVND (reference sequence). J lost 6 bases, V lost 7 bases, and 3 bases had no gene match. The CDR3 is 13 residues long. CDR3 bases: TGTGCCAGTAATGACAGGGGGCGTCAGCCCCAGCATTTT. Translation: CASNDRGRQPQHF.

This clonotype was seen ten or more times. V is TRBV28 and J is TRBJ1-1; tentative D call: TRBD1 (5 bases). This CDR3 has 15 amino acids. The V end lost 3 bases, the J end lost 4 bases, and 15 bases lay between the germline ends. Germline V CDR1 and CDR2: MDHEN, SYDVKM. This CDR3 reads CASSFGAGMGTEAFF. The DNA for the CDR3 is TGTGCCAGCAGTTTTGGGGCCGGGATGGGCACTGAAGCTTTCTTT.

The rearrangement joins TRBV18 to TRBJ2-7, with TRBD2 identical over 8 bases. Trimming took 8 bases from V and 0 from J; bases not matched to a gene: 6. The length of the CDR3 is 14 residues. CDR1 is KGHSH and CDR2 is LQKENI in the germline V gene. The CDR3 spells CASPFSGTSYEQYF. DNA for the CDR3: TGTGCCAGCCCCTTTAGCGGGACCTCCTACGAGCAGTACTTC. Full variable domain (remainder filled in from reference TRBV18 and TRBJ2-7): NAGVMQNPRHLVRRRGQEARLRCSPMKGHSHVYWYRQLPEEGLKFMVYLQKENIIDESGMPKERFSAEFPKEGPSILRIQQVVRGDSAAYFCASPFSGTSYEQYFGPGTRLTVT.

The V gene is TRBV20-1, the J gene TRBJ2-1, with TRBD1 matching over 9 bases. The length of the CDR3 is 17 residues. V lost 6 bases to trimming and J lost 8 bases; unmatched junction nucleotides: 20. CDR1 and CDR2 (germline): DFQATT, SNEGSKA (reference sequence). CDR3 residues: CSAGGFDTGGFRDEQFF. CDR3 nucleotide sequence: TGCAGTGCCGGGGGATTCGATACAGGGGGCTTCCGCGATGAGCAGTTCTTC.

This clonotype was found many times. The chain links TRBV27 to TRBJ1-2, with D uncertain. Germline V CDR1 and CDR2: MNHEY, SMNVEV (reference sequence). Trimming took off 2 bases at V and 7 bases at J, with 20 bases between the two ends. The CDR3 runs to 16 residues. CDR3 nucleotides: TGTGCCAGCAGTTTAGCCAGAGGTAATATCATCCGTGGCTACACCTTC. Protein product: CASSLARGNIIRGYTF.

The chain joins TRBV29-1 to TRBJ2-3; possible D gene TRBD1, 6 bases. Deletions cut 5 bases from V and 1 base from J, with 13 bases between. The CDR3 consists of 14 residues. CDR1 SQVTM and CDR2 ANQGSEA come from the germline V gene. CDR3: CSVTAGTRTDTQYF. For the CDR3, the DNA is TGCAGCGTTACCGCCGGGACACGCACAGATACGCAGTATTTT.

In its sample, this clonotype was seen many times. This chain joins TRBV3-1 and TRBJ1-1; 7 bases are shared with TRBD1. CDR1 is LGHDT, CDR2 YNNKEL, per germline (reference sequence). This CDR3 region has 15 residues. J was trimmed by 3 bases and V by 5 bases; bases with no gene match: 9. The CDR3 DNA is TGTGCCAGCAGCTTAAAAGGGGACAGCTACACTGAAGCTTTCTTT. Translating gives CASSLKGDSYTEAFF.

This clonotype was counted many times. This sequence joins TRBV6-1 and TRBJ1-2; 8 bases are a match to TRBD1. The CDR3 contains 11 residues. Trimming took 11 bases from V and 5 from J; bases not matched to a gene: 4. The germline gives CDR1 MNHNS, CDR2 SASEGT. The CDR3: CASRTGYGYTF. For the CDR3, the DNA is TGTGCCTCCAGGACAGGGTATGGCTACACCTTC.

The table lists this clonotype with many counts. CDR3 protein: CSASGAKQETQYF. The CDR3 DNA reads TGCAGTGCTAGCGGGGCCAAACAAGAGACCCAGTACTTC. The J gene is TRBJ2-5, the V gene TRBV20-1; either TRBD1 or TRBD2 may supply D (5 bases each). Germline values: CDR1 DFQATT, CDR2 SNEGSKA (reference sequence). There are 13 residues in the CDR3. With 3 bases removed from V and 2 bases from J, the gap between germline ends came to 10 bases.

The chain is built from TRBV5-5 and TRBJ2-1, with D possibly being TRBD2 (5 bases). CDR1 and CDR2 from the germline V gene are SGHKS and YYEKEE (reference sequence). The CDR3 runs 14 residues. The germline V and J ends were trimmed by 3 bases and 3 bases, with 10 bases remaining between them. The CDR3 here is CASSSRRFYNEQFF. The CDR3 coding sequence is TGTGCCAGCAGCTCTCGGAGGTTCTACAATGAGCAGTTCTTC.

This clonotype appeared many times. The V gene is TRBV5-1, the J gene TRBJ1-4, with D perhaps matching TRBD1 (5 bases). With 4 bases removed from V and 5 bases from J, the gap between germline ends came to 18 bases. The germline V gene encodes CDR1 SGHRS and CDR2 YFSETQ. The CDR3 spans 16 residues. CDR3 sequence (DNA): TGCGCCAGCAGCCCACCTTTGGGGGGAGACAATGAAAAACTGTTTTTT. Its protein product is CASSPPLGGDNEKLFF.

This clonotype was seen at least ten times. V and J are TRBV7-3 and TRBJ2-3; TRBD2 agrees at 12 bases. V was clipped by 2 bases and J by 2 bases; unmatched bases: 8. This CDR3 spans 18 amino acids. Germline CDR1 SGHTA, CDR2 FQGTGA. Written as DNA, the CDR3 is TGTGCCAGCAGCTTAGCCGCCGGGACTAGCGGGTACACAGATACGCAGTATTTT. Its protein product is CASSLAAGTSGYTDTQYF.

This chain links TRBV28 with TRBJ2-6; 7 bases match TRBD1. The CDR3 covers 16 residues. CDR1 MDHEN and CDR2 SYDVKM come from the germline V gene. Germline trimming cut 5 bases from V and 0 bases from J; bases unmatched to any gene: 4. DNA for the CDR3: TGTGCCAGCAGTACAGGGGTGGACTCTGGGGCCAACGTCCTGACTTTC. Amino acids: CASSTGVDSGANVLTF.

This clonotype was seen only a few times. V is TRBV5-1 and J is TRBJ1-1; TRBD1 aligns across 10 bases. CDR3 size: 16 residues. CDR1 and CDR2 (germline): SGHRS, YFSETQ. J gave up 5 bases and V 5 bases, and 12 bases lay outside the gene matches. In nucleotides, the CDR3 is TGCGCCAGCAGTCGGCCTACCGGGACAGGGGTGACTGAAGCTTTCTTT. It codes for CASSRPTGTGVTEAFF.

This clonotype turned up a few times. The V call is TRBV6-1, the J call TRBJ1-3; D is uncertain. The length of the CDR3 is 17 residues. The germline CDR1 and CDR2 sequences are MNHNS and SASEGT. Trimming removed 2 bases from V and 0 bases from J, with 14 bases in between. CDR3 nucleotides: TGTGCCAGCAGTGAAAGGTCCCCGACCAGCTCTGGAAACACCATATATTTT. Its translation: CASSERSPTSSGNTIYF.

The CDR3 DNA reads TGCAGTGCTGGACTAGCGGGAAGGACCGGGGAGCTGTTTTTT. This translates into CSAGLAGRTGELFF. This chain connects TRBV20-1 to TRBJ2-2; 12 bases match TRBD2. The CDR3 runs 14 residues. Germline CDR1 and CDR2: DFQATT and SNEGSKA (reference sequence). V was pared by 5 bases and J by 5 bases, with 3 bases of the junction left unmatched.

This clonotype was recorded many times. V and J are TRBV18 and TRBJ2-7; unclear D gene. This CDR3 has 13 amino acids. The V gene's germline CDR1 is KGHSH and CDR2 LQKENI. Trimming stripped 2 bases from V and 0 bases from J, with 5 bases between. CDR3 DNA: TGTGCCAGCTCACCATCGGCCTCCTACGAGCAGTACTTC. The encoded protein is CASSPSASYEQYF.

This clonotype was seen a few times. The V and J genes are TRBV5-1 and TRBJ1-5; a weak D match, TRBD1 (6 bases). This CDR3 has 15 residues. Germline V gene lookup returns CDR1 SGHRS and CDR2 YFSETQ. V dropped 4 bases and J dropped 0 bases, with 11 bases sitting between them. The CDR3 DNA is TGCGCCAGCAGCCCGACAGGAAATAGCAATCAGCCCCAGCATTTT. Translation gives CASSPTGNSNQPQHF.

This chain links TRBV12-5 with TRBJ2-5, with D unclear. The CDR3 runs to 13 residues. V dropped 11 bases and J dropped 7 bases, with 20 bases sitting between them. Germline loops: CDR1 LGHNT, CDR2 FRNRAP. The DNA for the CDR3 is TGTGCTGGCTTAAGTTGGGGTCTTGGGACCCAGTACTTC. It translates to CAGLSWGLGTQYF.

This clonotype was recorded at least ten times. V gene TRBV12-3 or TRBV12-4 combines with J gene TRBJ2-2; 9 nucleotides line up with TRBD1. J gave up 4 bases and V 2 bases, and 2 bases lay outside the gene matches. The CDR3 totals 15 residues. Here the CDR3 reads CASSLRQGVTGELFF. The CDR3 bases are TGTGCCAGCAGTTTAAGACAGGGGGTCACCGGGGAGCTGTTTTTT.

J is TRBJ2-2 and V is TRBV5-1; 11 positions agree with TRBD2. This CDR3 comprises 17 residues. CDR1 and CDR2 (germline): SGHRS, YFSETQ. V gave up 1 base and J gave up 5 bases; unmatched junction bases: 7. CDR3 amino acids: CASSLSLAGEGTGELFF. The DNA for the CDR3 is TGCGCCAGCAGCTTGTCACTAGCGGGAGAAGGGACCGGGGAGCTGTTTTTT.

This clonotype was seen a handful of times. A much larger clone differs by one base, so this may be a read error. The chain uses TRBV7-2 and TRBJ1-1; D perhaps matches TRBD1 (5 bases). The length of the CDR3 is 14 residues. V gave up 4 bases and J gave up 3 bases, with 12 bases separating them. CDR1 is SGHTA, CDR2 FQGNSA, per germline. The CDR3 region has the DNA TGTGCCAGCAGCTGGGGCAGGCTGGACACTGAAGCTTTCTTT. This encodes CASSWGRLDTEAFF.

This clonotype showed up many times. Here the CDR3 reads CASSILSDEQFF. The CDR3 coding sequence is TGTGCCAGCAGTATCCTATCCGATGAGCAGTTCTTC. The chain is built from TRBV28 and TRBJ2-1; no firm D call. V was shortened by 5 bases and J by 8 bases, with 10 bases between the two germline ends. The CDR3 has 12 residues. Per the germline V gene, CDR1 is MDHEN and CDR2 is SYDVKM.

This clonotype was counted at least ten times. This chain connects TRBV7-3 to TRBJ1-1; tentatively, D is TRBD1 (6 bases). Looked up from germline, CDR1 is SGHTA and CDR2 is FQGTGA. This CDR3 region has 15 residues. The germline V and J ends were trimmed by 2 bases and 6 bases, with 16 bases remaining between them. The CDR3 sequence: CASSLEGLGAAEAFF. The CDR3 DNA reads TGTGCCAGCAGCTTAGAGGGTTTGGGGGCCGCTGAAGCTTTCTTT.

This clonotype has more than one count but fewer than ten. V and J are TRBV7-9 and TRBJ2-3; tentatively, D is TRBD2 (5 bases). CDR1 is SEHNR, CDR2 FQNEAQ, per germline (reference sequence). The CDR3 contains 15 residues. Trimming removed 5 bases from V and 1 base from J, with 13 bases in between. The CDR3 bases are TGTGCCAGCAGCCTCCTTGGAGCGGGCACAGATACGCAGTATTTT. Protein sequence: CASSLLGAGTDTQYF.